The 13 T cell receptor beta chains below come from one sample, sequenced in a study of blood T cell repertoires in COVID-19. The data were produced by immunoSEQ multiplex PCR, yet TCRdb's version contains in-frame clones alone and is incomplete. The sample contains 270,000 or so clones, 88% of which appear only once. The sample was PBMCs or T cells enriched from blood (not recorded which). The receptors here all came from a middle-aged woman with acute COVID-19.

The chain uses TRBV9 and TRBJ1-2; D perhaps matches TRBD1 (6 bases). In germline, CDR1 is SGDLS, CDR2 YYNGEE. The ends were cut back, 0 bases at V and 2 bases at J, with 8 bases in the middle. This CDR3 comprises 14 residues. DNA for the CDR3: TGTGCCAGCAGCGTAGTCGGACAGAACTATGGCTACACCTTC. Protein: CASSVVGQNYGYTF.

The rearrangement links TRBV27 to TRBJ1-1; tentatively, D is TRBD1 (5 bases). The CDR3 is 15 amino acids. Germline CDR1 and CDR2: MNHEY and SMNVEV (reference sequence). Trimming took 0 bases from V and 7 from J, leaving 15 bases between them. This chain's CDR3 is CASSLSSTGRNEAFF. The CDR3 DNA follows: TGTGCCAGCAGTTTATCCAGCACAGGAAGAAATGAAGCTTTCTTT.

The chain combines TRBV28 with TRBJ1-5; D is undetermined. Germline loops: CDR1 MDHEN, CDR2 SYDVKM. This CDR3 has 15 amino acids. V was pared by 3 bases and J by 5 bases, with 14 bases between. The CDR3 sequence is CASSFSRLGDQPQHF. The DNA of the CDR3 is TGTGCCAGCAGTTTTAGCCGCCTCGGTGATCAGCCCCAGCATTTT.

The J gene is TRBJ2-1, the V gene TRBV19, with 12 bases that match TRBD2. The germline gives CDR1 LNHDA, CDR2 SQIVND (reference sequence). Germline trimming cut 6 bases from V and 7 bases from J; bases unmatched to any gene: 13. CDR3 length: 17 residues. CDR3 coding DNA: TGTGCCAGTAGCCTTTTACTAGCGGGAGGCTTAGTGAATGAGCAGTTCTTC. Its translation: CASSLLLAGGLVNEQFF.

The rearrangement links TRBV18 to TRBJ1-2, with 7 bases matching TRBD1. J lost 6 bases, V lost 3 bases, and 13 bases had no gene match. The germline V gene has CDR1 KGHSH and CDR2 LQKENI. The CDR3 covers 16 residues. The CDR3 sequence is CASSPGQNPFDNGYTF. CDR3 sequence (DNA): TGTGCCAGCTCACCGGGACAGAACCCTTTCGATAATGGCTACACCTTC.

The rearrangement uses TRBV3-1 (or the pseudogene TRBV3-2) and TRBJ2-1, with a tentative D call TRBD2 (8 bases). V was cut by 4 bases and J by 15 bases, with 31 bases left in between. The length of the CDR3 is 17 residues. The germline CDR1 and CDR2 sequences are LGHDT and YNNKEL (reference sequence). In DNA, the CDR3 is TGTGCCAGCAGCCTTTTCCGACAGGGAAAGGAAGCGGGAGAGTCGTTCTTC. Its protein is CASSLFRQGKEAGESFF.

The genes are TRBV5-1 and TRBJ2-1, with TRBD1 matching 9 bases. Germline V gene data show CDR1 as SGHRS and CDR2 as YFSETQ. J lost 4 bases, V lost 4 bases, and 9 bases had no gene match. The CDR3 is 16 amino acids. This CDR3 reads CASSLTPGQGYNEQFF. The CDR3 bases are TGCGCCAGCAGCCTCACTCCGGGACAGGGATACAATGAGCAGTTCTTC.

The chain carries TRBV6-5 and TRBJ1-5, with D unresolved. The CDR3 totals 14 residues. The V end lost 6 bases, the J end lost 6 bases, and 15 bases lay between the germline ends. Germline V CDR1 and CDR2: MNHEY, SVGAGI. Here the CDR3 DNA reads TGTGCCAGCAGGCCCCCCCTAGTTGGTCAGCCCCAGCATTTT. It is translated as CASRPPLVGQPQHF.

CDR3 sequence: CASSRPPTSGKIHYNEQFF. The DNA for the CDR3 is TGTGCCAGCAGCCGACCCCCGACTAGCGGCAAAATCCACTACAATGAGCAGTTCTTC. V usage is TRBV14 and J usage is TRBJ2-1; 9 bases match TRBD2. This CDR3 region has 19 residues. V lost 4 bases to trimming and J lost 3 bases; unmatched junction nucleotides: 16. Germline assignment: CDR1 SGHDN and CDR2 FVKESK.

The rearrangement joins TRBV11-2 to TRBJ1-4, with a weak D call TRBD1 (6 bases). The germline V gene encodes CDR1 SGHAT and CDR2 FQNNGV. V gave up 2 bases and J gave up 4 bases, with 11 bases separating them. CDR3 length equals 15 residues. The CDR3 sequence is CASSLLGAGNEKLFF. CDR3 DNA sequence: TGTGCCAGCAGCTTATTGGGGGCGGGTAATGAAAAACTGTTTTTT.

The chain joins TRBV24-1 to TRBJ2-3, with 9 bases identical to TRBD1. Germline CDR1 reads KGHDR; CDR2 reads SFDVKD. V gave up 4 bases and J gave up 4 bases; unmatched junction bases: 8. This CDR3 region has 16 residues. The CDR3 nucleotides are TGTGCCACCAGTGACCGGACAGGGGAGGTTTCAGATACGCAGTATTTT. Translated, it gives CATSDRTGEVSDTQYF.

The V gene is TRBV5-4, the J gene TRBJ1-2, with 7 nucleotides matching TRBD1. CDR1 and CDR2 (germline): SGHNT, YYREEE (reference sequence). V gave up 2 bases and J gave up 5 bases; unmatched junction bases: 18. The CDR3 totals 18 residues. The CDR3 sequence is CASSLARFRDSDAYGYTF. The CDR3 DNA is TGTGCCAGCAGCTTAGCCAGATTCCGGGACAGTGATGCGTATGGCTACACCTTC. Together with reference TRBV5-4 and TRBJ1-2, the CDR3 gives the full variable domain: ETGVTQSPTHLIKTRGQQVTLRCSSQSGHNTVSWYQQALGQGPQFIFQYYREEENGRGNFPPRFSGLQFPNYSSELNVNALELDDSALYLCASSLARFRDSDAYGYTFGSGTRLTVV.

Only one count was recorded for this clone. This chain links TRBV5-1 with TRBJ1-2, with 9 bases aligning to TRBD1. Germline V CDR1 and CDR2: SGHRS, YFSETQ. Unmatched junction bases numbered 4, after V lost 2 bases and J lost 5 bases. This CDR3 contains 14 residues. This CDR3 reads CASSFPGQGYGYTF. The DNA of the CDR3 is TGCGCCAGCAGCTTCCCGGGACAGGGTTATGGCTACACCTTC.